This T cell receptor (beta chain) was recovered during a study of cytomegalovirus exposure and HLA in healthy donors. It was with 60 Vbeta and 13 Jbeta primers that the PCR ran. Clones were sequenced by immunoSEQ multiplex PCR, and TCRdb holds only the in-frame ones, with some missing. The ten top clones account for around 3.4%, within a sample of about 90,000 clones. The CDR3 covers 12 residues. With 11 bases removed from V and 5 bases from J, the gap between germline ends came to 15 bases. CDR1 is SNHLY and CDR2 is FYNNEI in the germline V gene. This receptor was obtained from a woman aged 25 to 39 in good health and CMV-seronegative. Sequenced material: PBMCs. The chain uses TRBV2 and TRBJ2-5, with D possibly TRBD1 on 6 matching bases. The CDR3 DNA reads TGTGCCGGTACAGGGAATGAGGAGACCCAGTACTTC. Translation: CAGTGNEETQYF.